This T cell receptor beta chain originates from a study of shared clonotypes between healthy human individuals. The wider study: Used for every donor were three CD4 naive, three CD4 memory, two CD8 naive and one CD8 memory plate.

Findings and limits, study-wide: Shared clonotypes across all four donors exceeded non-shared ones in generation probability.

CDR3 size: 13 residues. Germline V CDR1 and CDR2: SGHVS, FNYEAQ. V dropped 2 bases and J dropped 11 bases, with 15 bases sitting between them. Only CD45RO-negative cells positively selected for CCR7 counted as naive CD8 cells, so terminally differentiated effector memory CD45RA+ cells were excluded. Adult donors, all healthy and HIV-negative, had no recent acute infections or vaccinations. Adult Caucasians living in Nashville, Tennessee made up all of the donors. Worth noting for this clone: Antigen unknown.

Using immunoSEQ multiplex PCR, the repertoire was profiled, and TCRdb retains in-frame clones only, with some absent. The data hold about 550,000 clones, with 95% to 96% observed a single time. Sequencing was done on a sample of naive CD8+ T cells sorted from blood. This chain joins TRBV7-6 and TRBJ2-5; tentatively, D is TRBD1 or TRBD2 (6 bases each). The source is a woman in her 30s in good health. The CDR3 loop is CASSLRGAGEQYF. DNA of the CDR3: TGTGCCAGCAGCTTAAGGGGGGCCGGGGAGCAGTACTTC.